The present entry profiles one T cell receptor (beta chain) with its context. This specimen comes from a study of blood T cell repertoires in COVID-19. Study context: The United States, Italy and Spain provided the acute and convalescent COVID-19 samples. In each case, the material was cDNA or gDNA derived from T cells, B-cell-depleted T cells, or PBMCs.

In the original analysis: Amplification of reference gene primers was used by the study to estimate nucleated cell counts. Only in-frame clones appear in the TCRdb table, and some are missing; sequencing was by immunoSEQ multiplex PCR. V and J calls plus clone size are reproduced from that table; the DNA served to infer D and trimming. This sample has around 150,000 clones, with about 85% found just once. Seattle cases were enrolled at active infection and followed longitudinally. V shed 10 bases and J shed 6 bases, with 25 bases lying between them. Germline CDR1 is MNHEY and CDR2 is SMNVEV (reference sequence). This CDR3 region has 15 residues.

The TCR comes from a human donor with COVID-19, enrolled during active disease. The donor label of this sample is uncertain. This chain links TRBV27 with TRBJ2-7; possibly TRBD1 for D (6 bases). Specimen: peripheral blood. CDR3 coding DNA: TGTGCCAACCCACGGGACAAACGTCCTCTTGGCGAGCAGTACTTC. Translated: CANPRDKRPLGEQYF.